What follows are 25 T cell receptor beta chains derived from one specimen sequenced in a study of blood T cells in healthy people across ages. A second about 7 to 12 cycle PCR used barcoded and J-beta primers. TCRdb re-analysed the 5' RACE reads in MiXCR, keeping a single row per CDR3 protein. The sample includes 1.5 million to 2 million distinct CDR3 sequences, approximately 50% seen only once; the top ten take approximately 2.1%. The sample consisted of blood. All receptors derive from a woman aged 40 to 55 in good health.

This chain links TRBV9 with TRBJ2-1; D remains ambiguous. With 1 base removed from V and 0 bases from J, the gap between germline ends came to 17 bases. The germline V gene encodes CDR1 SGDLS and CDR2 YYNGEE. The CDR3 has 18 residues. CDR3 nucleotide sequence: TGTGCCAGCAGCGTACGTGGGGTGGCGGAGAGCTCCTACAATGAGCAGTTCTTC. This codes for CASSVRGVAESSYNEQFF.

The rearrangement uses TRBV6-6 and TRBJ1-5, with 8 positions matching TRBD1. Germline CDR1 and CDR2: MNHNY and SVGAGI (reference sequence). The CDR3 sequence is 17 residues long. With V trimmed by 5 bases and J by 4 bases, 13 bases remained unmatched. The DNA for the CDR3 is TGTGCCAGCAGTACAATCCCAGGGGGCATGAGGAATCAGCCCCAGCATTTT. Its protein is CASSTIPGGMRNQPQHF.

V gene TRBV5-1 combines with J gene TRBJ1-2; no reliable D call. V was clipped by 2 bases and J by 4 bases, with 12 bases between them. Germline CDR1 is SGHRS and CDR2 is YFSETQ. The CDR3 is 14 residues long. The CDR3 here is CASSLSGMGYGYTF. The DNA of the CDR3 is TGCGCCAGCAGCTTATCGGGTATGGGCTATGGCTACACCTTC.

CDR3 bases: TGTGCCAGCAACCGACCCAGCTCCTACAATGAGCAGTTCTTC. Protein sequence: CASNRPSSYNEQFF. The chain uses TRBV12-3 or TRBV12-4 and TRBJ2-1; no clear D gene. Trimming took off 7 bases at V and 0 bases at J, with 10 bases between the two ends. The CDR3 spans 14 residues.

The CDR3 region has the DNA TGTGCCAGCTCACCACGTGACCTCACTGAAGCTTTCTTT. This translates into CASSPRDLTEAFF. The V gene is TRBV18, the J gene TRBJ1-1; D is undetermined. Germline V gives CDR1 KGHSH, CDR2 LQKENI. This CDR3 has 13 amino acids. The ends were cut back, 1 base at V and 4 bases at J, with 7 bases in the middle. The whole variable domain, filled in from reference TRBV18 and TRBJ1-1, reads NAGVMQNPRHLVRRRGQEARLRCSPMKGHSHVYWYRQLPEEGLKFMVYLQKENIIDESGMPKERFSAEFPKEGPSILRIQQVVRGDSAAYFCASSPRDLTEAFFGQGTRLTVV.

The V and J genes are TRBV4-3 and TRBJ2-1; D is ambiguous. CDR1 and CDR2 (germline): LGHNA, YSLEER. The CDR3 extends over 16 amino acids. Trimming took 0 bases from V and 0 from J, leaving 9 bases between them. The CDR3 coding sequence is TGCGCCAGCAGCCAAGATTCGTCAGGCTCCTACAATGAGCAGTTCTTC. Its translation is CASSQDSSGSYNEQFF.

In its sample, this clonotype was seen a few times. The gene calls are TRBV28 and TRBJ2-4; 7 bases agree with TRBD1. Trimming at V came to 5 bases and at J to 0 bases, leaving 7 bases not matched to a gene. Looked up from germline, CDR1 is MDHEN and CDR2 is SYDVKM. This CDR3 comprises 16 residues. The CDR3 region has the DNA TGTGCCAGCAGTCCACCGGGACAGCTAGCCAAAAACATTCAGTACTTC. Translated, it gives CASSPPGQLAKNIQYF.

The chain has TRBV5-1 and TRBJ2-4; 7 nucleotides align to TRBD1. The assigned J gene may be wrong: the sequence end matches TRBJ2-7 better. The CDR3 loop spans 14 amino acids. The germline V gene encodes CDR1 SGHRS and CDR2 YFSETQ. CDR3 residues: CASVWGPTGSEQYF. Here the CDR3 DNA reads TGCGCCAGCGTCTGGGGGCCGACAGGGAGCGAGCAGTACTTC.

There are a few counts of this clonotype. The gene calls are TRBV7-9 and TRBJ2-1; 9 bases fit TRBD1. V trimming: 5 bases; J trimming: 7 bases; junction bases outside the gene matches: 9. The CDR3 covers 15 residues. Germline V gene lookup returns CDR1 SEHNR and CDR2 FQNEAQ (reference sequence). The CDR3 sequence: CASSPGDRDRNEQFF. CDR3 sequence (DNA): TGTGCCAGCAGCCCAGGGGACAGGGATAGGAATGAGCAGTTCTTC.

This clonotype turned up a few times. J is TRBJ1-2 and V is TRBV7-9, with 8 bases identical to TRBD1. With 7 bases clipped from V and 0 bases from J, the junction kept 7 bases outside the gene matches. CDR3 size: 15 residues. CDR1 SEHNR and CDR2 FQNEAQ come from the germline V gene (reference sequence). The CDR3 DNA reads TGTGCCAGCACGGACAGGGCGTCGTCTAACTATGGCTACACCTTC. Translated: CASTDRASSNYGYTF.

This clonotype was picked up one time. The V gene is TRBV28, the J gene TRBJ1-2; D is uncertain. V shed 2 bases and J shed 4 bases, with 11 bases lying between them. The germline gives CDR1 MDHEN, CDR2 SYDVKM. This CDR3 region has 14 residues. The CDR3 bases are TGTGCCAGCAGTTTAACGGAGGGCCTCTATGGCTACACCTTC. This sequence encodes CASSLTEGLYGYTF.

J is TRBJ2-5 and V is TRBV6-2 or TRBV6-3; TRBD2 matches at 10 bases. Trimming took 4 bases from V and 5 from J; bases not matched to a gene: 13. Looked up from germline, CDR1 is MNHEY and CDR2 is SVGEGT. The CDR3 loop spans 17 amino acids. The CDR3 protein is CASSSHDLAGVIETQYF. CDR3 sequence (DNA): TGTGCCAGCAGTTCGCACGATCTAGCGGGGGTGATCGAGACCCAGTACTTC.

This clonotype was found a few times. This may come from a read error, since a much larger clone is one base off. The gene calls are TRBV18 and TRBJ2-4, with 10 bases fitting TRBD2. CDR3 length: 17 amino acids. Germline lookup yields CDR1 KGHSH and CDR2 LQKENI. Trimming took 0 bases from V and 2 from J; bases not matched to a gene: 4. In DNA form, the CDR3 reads TGTGCCAGCTCACCACCGTGGACTAGCGGCACCAAAAACATTCAGTACTTC. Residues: CASSPPWTSGTKNIQYF.

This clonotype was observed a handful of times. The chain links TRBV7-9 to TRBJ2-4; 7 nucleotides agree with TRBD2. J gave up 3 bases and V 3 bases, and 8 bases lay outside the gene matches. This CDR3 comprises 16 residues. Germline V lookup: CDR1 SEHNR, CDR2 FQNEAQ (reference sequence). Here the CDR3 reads CASSFERGVGKNIQYF. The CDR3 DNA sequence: TGTGCCAGCAGCTTCGAACGGGGGGTTGGCAAAAACATTCAGTACTTC.

The CDR3 bases are TGCGCCAGCAGCGCGGGATCAGCGGCGAACTATGGCTACACCTTC. It yields the protein CASSAGSAANYGYTF. The gene calls are TRBV5-1 and TRBJ1-2, with no clear D. V shed 4 bases and J shed 2 bases, with 15 bases lying between them. The CDR3 runs to 15 residues. Germline V gene data show CDR1 as SGHRS and CDR2 as YFSETQ.

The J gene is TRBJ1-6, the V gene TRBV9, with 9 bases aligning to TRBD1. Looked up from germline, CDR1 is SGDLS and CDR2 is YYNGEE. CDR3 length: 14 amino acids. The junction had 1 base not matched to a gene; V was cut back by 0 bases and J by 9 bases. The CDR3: CASSVGQGGSPLHF. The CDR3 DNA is TGTGCCAGCAGCGTAGGACAGGGGGGTTCACCCCTCCACTTT.

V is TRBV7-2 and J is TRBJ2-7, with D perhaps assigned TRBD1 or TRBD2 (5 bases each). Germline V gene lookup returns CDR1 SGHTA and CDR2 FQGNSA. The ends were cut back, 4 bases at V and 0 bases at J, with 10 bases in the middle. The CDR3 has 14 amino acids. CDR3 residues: CASSYLGTSYEQYF. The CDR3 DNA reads TGTGCCAGCAGCTATCTAGGGACCTCCTACGAGCAGTACTTC.

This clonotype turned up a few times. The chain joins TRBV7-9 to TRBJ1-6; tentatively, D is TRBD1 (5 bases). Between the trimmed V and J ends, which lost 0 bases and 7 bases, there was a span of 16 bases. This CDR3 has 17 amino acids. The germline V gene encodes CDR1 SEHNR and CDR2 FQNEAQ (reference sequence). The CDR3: CASSLAQGVWRNSPLHF. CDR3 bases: TGTGCCAGCAGCTTAGCGCAGGGAGTATGGCGCAATTCACCCCTCCACTTT.

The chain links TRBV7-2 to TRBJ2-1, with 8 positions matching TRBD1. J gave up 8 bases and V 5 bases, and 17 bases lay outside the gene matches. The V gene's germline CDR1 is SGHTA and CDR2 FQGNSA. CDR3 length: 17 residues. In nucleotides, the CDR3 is TGTGCCAGCAGCCTAGACGGACAGGGAGGATTATATGATGAGCAGTTCTTC. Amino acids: CASSLDGQGGLYDEQFF. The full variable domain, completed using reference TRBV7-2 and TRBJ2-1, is GAGVSQSPSNKVTEKGKDVELRCDPISGHTALYWYRQSLGQGLEFLIYFQGNSAPDKSGLPSDRFSAERTGGSVSTLTIQRTQQEDSAVYLCASSLDGQGGLYDEQFFGPGTRLTVL.

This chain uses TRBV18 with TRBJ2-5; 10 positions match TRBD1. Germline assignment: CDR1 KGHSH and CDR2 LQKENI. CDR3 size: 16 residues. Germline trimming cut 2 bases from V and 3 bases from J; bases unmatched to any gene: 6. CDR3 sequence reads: CASSPLPGTGEETQYF. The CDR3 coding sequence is TGTGCCAGCTCACCATTACCCGGGACAGGGGAAGAGACCCAGTACTTC.

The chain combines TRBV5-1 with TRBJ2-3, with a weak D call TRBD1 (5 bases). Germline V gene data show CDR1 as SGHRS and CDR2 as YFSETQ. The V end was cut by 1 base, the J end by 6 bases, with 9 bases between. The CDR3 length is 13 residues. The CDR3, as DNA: TGCGCCAGCAGCTTGCCACAGGCGGATACGCAGTATTTT. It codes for CASSLPQADTQYF.

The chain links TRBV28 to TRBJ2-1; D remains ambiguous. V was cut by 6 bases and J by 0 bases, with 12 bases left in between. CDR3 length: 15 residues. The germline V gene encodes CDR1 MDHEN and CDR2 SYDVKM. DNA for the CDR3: TGTGCCAGCAGCTTCCTTCGTAGCTCCTACAATGAGCAGTTCTTC. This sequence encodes CASSFLRSSYNEQFF.

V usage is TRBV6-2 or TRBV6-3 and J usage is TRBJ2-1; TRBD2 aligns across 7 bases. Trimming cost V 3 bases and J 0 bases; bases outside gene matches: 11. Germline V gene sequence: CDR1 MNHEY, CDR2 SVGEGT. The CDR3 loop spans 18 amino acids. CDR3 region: CASSYPSGKGSSYNEQFF. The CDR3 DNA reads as TGTGCCAGCAGTTATCCTAGCGGAAAAGGGAGCTCCTACAATGAGCAGTTCTTC.

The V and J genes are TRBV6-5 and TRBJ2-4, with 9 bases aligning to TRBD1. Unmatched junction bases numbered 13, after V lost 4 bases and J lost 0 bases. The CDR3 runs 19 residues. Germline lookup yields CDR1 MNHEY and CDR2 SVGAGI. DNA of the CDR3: TGTGCCAGCAGTTTTGAGACAGGGGGATTGAGGGGAGCCAAAAACATTCAGTACTTC. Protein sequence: CASSFETGGLRGAKNIQYF.

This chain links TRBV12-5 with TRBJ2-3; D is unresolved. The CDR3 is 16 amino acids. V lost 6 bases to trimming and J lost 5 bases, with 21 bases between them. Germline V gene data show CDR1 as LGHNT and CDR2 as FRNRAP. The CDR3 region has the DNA TGTGCTAGTGGCCCCCCGGAGTCAACGCCTCAAGATACGCAGTATTTT. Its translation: CASGPPESTPQDTQYF. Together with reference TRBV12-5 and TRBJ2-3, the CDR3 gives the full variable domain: DARVTQTPRHKVTEMGQEVTMRCQPILGHNTVFWYRQTMMQGLELLAYFRNRAPLDDSGMPKDRFSAEMPDATLATLKIQPSEPRDSAVYFCASGPPESTPQDTQYFGPGTRLTVL.